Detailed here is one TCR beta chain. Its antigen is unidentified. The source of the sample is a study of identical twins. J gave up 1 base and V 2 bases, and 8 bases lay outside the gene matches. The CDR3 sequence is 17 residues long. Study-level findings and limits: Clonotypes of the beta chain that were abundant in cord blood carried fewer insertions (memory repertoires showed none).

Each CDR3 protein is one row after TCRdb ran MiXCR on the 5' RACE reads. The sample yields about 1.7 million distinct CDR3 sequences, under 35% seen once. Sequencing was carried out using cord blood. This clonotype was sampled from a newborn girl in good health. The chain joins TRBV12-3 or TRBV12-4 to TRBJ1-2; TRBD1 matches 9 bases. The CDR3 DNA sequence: TGTGCCAGCAGTTTATGGACCTACAGGGGGCTTAACTATGGCTACACCTTC. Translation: CASSLWTYRGLNYGYTF.